These 30 T cell receptor beta chains came from one sample sequenced in a study of post-analysis software for immune sequencing data. The study's findings and limits: Elevated frequency relative to controls characterized about 5 TRBV segments in patients, TRBV5-6, TRBV5-1 and TRBV20-1 among them.

No antigen has been identified for these receptors. Unique molecular identifiers were present in the TCR beta cDNA libraries. Via MiXCR, TCRdb re-called the PCR reads, giving one row per CDR3 protein. Seen here are 750,000 to 950,000 distinct CDR3 sequences, around 45% observed once, and the top ten hold approximately 4.4%. The sequenced material came from blood. The receptors shown here come from a girl aged 5-17 years with multiple sclerosis.

V is TRBV9 and J is TRBJ2-3; D may be TRBD2 (6 bases). V was clipped by 5 bases and J by 0 bases, with 16 bases between them. The CDR3 runs to 16 residues. Per the germline V gene, CDR1 is SGDLS and CDR2 is YYNGEE. This CDR3 reads CASSPGALASTDTQYF. The CDR3 DNA reads as TGTGCCAGCAGTCCTGGGGCACTAGCCAGCACAGATACGCAGTATTTT.

This sequence joins TRBV5-1 and TRBJ2-7, with a weak D call TRBD1 (7 bases). The CDR3 spans 15 residues. The germline V gene encodes CDR1 SGHRS and CDR2 YFSETQ. The V end was cut by 4 bases, the J end by 2 bases, with 16 bases between. CDR3 sequence reads: CASSPGGTETYEQYF. CDR3 DNA sequence: TGCGCCAGCAGCCCGGGCGGGACAGAGACCTACGAGCAGTACTTC.

V usage is TRBV10-3 and J usage is TRBJ2-1; 10 bases are a match to TRBD2. The J segment lost 8 bases and the V segment lost 0 bases, leaving 7 bases of the junction unmatched. The CDR3 runs to 16 residues. Germline V lookup: CDR1 ENHRY, CDR2 SYGVKD. The CDR3 loop reads CAISESGAGGPHEQFF. The CDR3 nucleotides read TGTGCCATCAGTGAGTCAGGAGCGGGAGGGCCCCATGAGCAGTTCTTC.

This sequence joins TRBV20-1 and TRBJ1-2; D is undetermined. Deletions cut 0 bases from V and 4 bases from J, with 15 bases between. The CDR3 has 15 amino acids. Germline loops: CDR1 DFQATT, CDR2 SNEGSKA (reference sequence). This chain's CDR3 is CSARDRPGGGYGYTF. The CDR3 DNA is TGCAGTGCTAGAGACAGGCCCGGAGGCGGCTATGGCTACACCTTC.

CDR3 coding DNA: TGTGCCAGCAGTTACTCGATTCCTGGAATGGCAGAGACCTACGAGCAGTACTTC. This sequence encodes CASSYSIPGMAETYEQYF. The chain couples TRBV6-5 to TRBJ2-7; D gene ambiguous. Germline V gene lookup returns CDR1 MNHEY and CDR2 SVGAGI. This CDR3 region has 18 residues. V was clipped by 0 bases and J by 2 bases, with 20 bases between them.

The chain is built from TRBV24-1 and TRBJ2-5, with 11 bases aligning to TRBD2. The CDR3 length is 13 residues. The germline V gene encodes CDR1 KGHDR and CDR2 SFDVKD. V trimming: 9 bases; J trimming: 6 bases; junction bases outside the gene matches: 5. The CDR3 sequence: CATLTSGRKTQYF. DNA of the CDR3: TGTGCCACCCTAACTAGCGGGAGAAAGACCCAGTACTTC.

The V call is TRBV7-3, the J call TRBJ2-2, with 7 nucleotides matching TRBD1. Per germline, CDR1 SGHTA and CDR2 FQGTGA. The CDR3 runs to 14 residues. V trimming: 5 bases; J trimming: 6 bases; junction bases outside the gene matches: 6. CDR3 residues: CASSLHRGSGELFF. The CDR3 DNA sequence: TGTGCCAGCAGCCTACACAGGGGTTCCGGGGAGCTGTTTTTT. The full variable domain, with the rest looked up from reference TRBV7-3 and TRBJ2-2, is GAGVSQTPSNKVTEKGKYVELRCDPISGHTALYWYRQSLGQGPEFLIYFQGTGAADDSGLPNDRFFAVRPEGSVSTLKIQRTERGDSAVYLCASSLHRGSGELFFGEGSRLTVL.

On this clonotype itself: An end of the junction differs from the germline gene, which may be a read error. The chain employs TRBV4-2 and TRBJ2-5; perhaps TRBD1 as D (6 bases). The CDR3 is made up of 15 amino acids. Germline-derived CDR1 and CDR2 are LGHNA and YNFKEQ. The CDR3 DNA sequence: TGTACCAGCAGCTCAGGGGCAGGGTTGGGGGAGACCCAGTACTTC. Protein sequence: CTSSSGAGLGETQYF.

CDR3: CASSTGPLTGELFF. The DNA for the CDR3 is TGTGCCAGTAGTACGGGACCACTCACCGGGGAGCTGTTTTTT. J is TRBJ2-2 and V is TRBV19, with D perhaps matching TRBD1 or TRBD2 (5 bases each). The V end was cut by 4 bases, the J end by 4 bases, with 10 bases between. The length of the CDR3 is 14 residues. CDR1 is LNHDA, CDR2 SQIVND, per germline (reference sequence).

This clonotype was detected only a few times. The chain combines TRBV4-1 with TRBJ2-6, with a possible D match to TRBD2 (6 bases). This CDR3 has 14 amino acids. V lost 4 bases and J lost 9, with 13 bases in between. Germline loops: CDR1 MGHRA, CDR2 YSYEKL. Written as DNA, the CDR3 is TGCGCCAGCAGCCCATCGGGGGTGGACAACGTCCTGACTTTC. Protein sequence: CASSPSGVDNVLTF.

V gene TRBV18 combines with J gene TRBJ1-4, with D possibly being TRBD1 (5 bases). V lost 4 bases to trimming and J lost 0 bases, with 12 bases between them. Germline CDR1 reads KGHSH; CDR2 reads LQKENI. There are 16 residues in the CDR3. CDR3 bases: TGTGCCAGCTCACTCCGGGTAGGGGCAACTAATGAAAAACTGTTTTTT. Its protein is CASSLRVGATNEKLFF.

V and J are TRBV12-3 or TRBV12-4 and TRBJ2-5, with TRBD1 matching 10 bases. The J call may be faulty, since TRBJ2-7 better matches the DNA end. CDR3 length equals 15 residues. The CDR3 loop reads CASSPPGQGYYEQYF. In DNA, the CDR3 is TGTGCCAGCAGTCCGCCGGGACAGGGGTACTACGAGCAGTACTTC.

This clonotype was seen a handful of times. The chain is built from TRBV6-1 and TRBJ1-4, with 7 bases aligning to TRBD1. Germline V gives CDR1 MNHNS, CDR2 SASEGT. V gave up 2 bases and J gave up 7 bases; unmatched junction bases: 10. This CDR3 is built from 16 residues. The CDR3 bases are TGTGCCAGCAGTGAAAGCCGGACAGGAGGTCGTGAAAAACTGTTTTTT. This sequence encodes CASSESRTGGREKLFF.

This clonotype was seen only a few times. The V and J genes are TRBV28 and TRBJ2-7; 10 bases fit TRBD1. The CDR3 has 15 residues. Germline V gene sequence: CDR1 MDHEN, CDR2 SYDVKM. Trimming took 6 bases from V and 2 from J; bases not matched to a gene: 7. The CDR3 sequence is CASSPGQGGAYEQYF. In nucleotides, the CDR3 is TGTGCCAGCAGCCCCGGACAGGGGGGGGCCTACGAGCAGTACTTC.

This chain links TRBV20-1 with TRBJ2-5; D may be TRBD1 (6 bases). The length of the CDR3 is 13 residues. The germline gives CDR1 DFQATT, CDR2 SNEGSKA (reference sequence). The V gene lost 8 bases and the J gene lost 1 base, with 14 bases spanning the gap. CDR3 nucleotide sequence: TGCAGTACCACGGGACATCTCCAAGAGACCCAGTACTTC. This encodes CSTTGHLQETQYF.

This clonotype was seen only a few times. The V and J genes are TRBV10-3 and TRBJ2-1; 8 bases are shared with TRBD2. The germline V gene has CDR1 ENHRY and CDR2 SYGVKD. The CDR3 runs to 15 residues. Trimming removed 10 bases from V and 7 bases from J; junction bases left unmatched: 15. The CDR3 DNA is TGTGCCACCTTCGGACCCGGGAGGGCGGAAAATGAGCAGTTCTTC. This translates into CATFGPGRAENEQFF.

The CDR3 sequence: CASSLSGTGNGYTF. The CDR3 DNA reads TGTGCCAGCAGTTTATCAGGGACAGGGAATGGCTACACCTTC. V usage is TRBV27 and J usage is TRBJ1-2; the match to TRBD1 covers 9 bases. CDR1 and CDR2 (germline): MNHEY, SMNVEV (reference sequence). Losses at the gene ends were 0 bases for V and 6 bases for J; bases not matched to a gene: 2. This CDR3 has 14 residues.

This clonotype occurred a few times. The chain combines TRBV5-1 with TRBJ2-6; 10 bases agree with TRBD1. The CDR3 consists of 19 residues. V gave up 1 base and J gave up 0 bases; unmatched junction bases: 7. The V gene's germline CDR1 is SGHRS and CDR2 YFSETQ. This CDR3 reads CASSLLMGQGSSGANVLTF. The CDR3, as DNA: TGCGCCAGCAGCTTGCTTATGGGACAGGGGAGCTCTGGGGCCAACGTCCTGACTTTC.

V is TRBV27 and J is TRBJ1-2; D unresolved. From germline, CDR1 is MNHEY and CDR2 SMNVEV (reference sequence). CDR3 size: 15 residues. Trimming cost V 2 bases and J 6 bases, with 16 bases left between them. The CDR3 DNA reads as TGTGCCAGCAGTTTAACCGATGGACCGAGCCATGGCTACACCTTC. The encoded protein is CASSLTDGPSHGYTF.

The chain has TRBV20-1 and TRBJ1-6, with unresolved D. Germline V gene data show CDR1 as DFQATT and CDR2 as SNEGSKA (reference sequence). Trimming removed 5 bases at V and 6 bases at J, with 11 bases between. The CDR3 has 13 residues. In nucleotides, the CDR3 is TGCAGTGCTCTGAGGACGGCTAATTCACCCCTCCACTTT. The encoded protein is CSALRTANSPLHF.

This clonotype was picked up a small number of times. This sequence joins TRBV12-5 and TRBJ2-7; D might be TRBD2 (7 bases). Germline loops: CDR1 LGHNT, CDR2 FRNRAP. The V and J ends lost 7 bases and 4 bases respectively, with 14 bases between them. This CDR3 is built from 13 residues. The CDR3 loop is CASAYGGAYEQYF. The CDR3 coding sequence is TGTGCTAGTGCCTATGGGGGGGCGTACGAGCAGTACTTC.

The chain is built from TRBV29-1 and TRBJ2-7, with D unclear. Germline lookup yields CDR1 SQVTM and CDR2 ANQGSEA. The CDR3 totals 13 residues. Trimming cost V 4 bases and J 0 bases, with 10 bases left between them. The CDR3 spells CSVAVTNSYEQYF. The CDR3 coding sequence is TGCAGCGTTGCTGTCACCAACTCCTACGAGCAGTACTTC.

The chain employs TRBV29-1 and TRBJ1-2, with 7 nucleotides matching TRBD1. Germline V gene sequence: CDR1 SQVTM, CDR2 ANQGSEA. V shed 4 bases and J 10 bases; nucleotides not matched to a gene: 15. The length of the CDR3 is 14 residues. The CDR3 protein is CSVAWRGTDDAYTF. The CDR3 DNA follows: TGCAGCGTTGCCTGGCGGGGGACAGACGATGCCTACACCTTC.

The chain has TRBV24-1 and TRBJ1-4; D is ambiguous. Trimming stripped 5 bases from V and 4 bases from J, with 19 bases between. Germline V gives CDR1 KGHDR, CDR2 SFDVKD. CDR3 length: 17 residues. This CDR3 is CATSVGGQLEYNEKLFF. Written as DNA, the CDR3 is TGTGCCACCAGTGTCGGCGGGCAGTTGGAGTATAATGAAAAACTGTTTTTT.

The chain is built from TRBV29-1 and TRBJ2-1; 9 nucleotides agree with TRBD2. The V gene end was trimmed by 5 bases and the J gene end by 4 bases; junction bases not matched to a gene: 6. The CDR3 contains 14 residues. Germline-derived CDR1 and CDR2 are SQVTM and ANQGSEA. The CDR3 nucleotides are TGCAGCGTTCTAGGACTAGCGATTTACAATGAGCAGTTCTTC. Its protein is CSVLGLAIYNEQFF.

This clonotype showed up just a few times. The V gene is TRBV6-5, the J gene TRBJ2-2; D tentatively reads TRBD1 or TRBD2 (5 bases each). The CDR3 is 12 residues long. The germline V and J ends were trimmed by 2 bases and 8 bases, with 6 bases remaining between them. The germline CDR1 and CDR2 sequences are MNHEY and SVGAGI. The CDR3 bases are TGTGCCAGCAGTTACGGGGGAGGGGAGCTGTTTTTT. This translates into CASSYGGGELFF.

J is TRBJ2-3 and V is TRBV12-5; D remains ambiguous. CDR3 length: 12 residues. Trimming removed 5 bases from V and 2 bases from J, with 5 bases in between. Per the germline V gene, CDR1 is LGHNT and CDR2 is FRNRAP. Written as DNA, the CDR3 is TGTGCTAGTGGTCCGACCACAGATACGCAGTATTTT. Amino acid sequence: CASGPTTDTQYF. The full variable domain, in which reference TRBV12-5 and TRBJ2-3 provide the parts outside the CDR3, is DARVTQTPRHKVTEMGQEVTMRCQPILGHNTVFWYRQTMMQGLELLAYFRNRAPLDDSGMPKDRFSAEMPDATLATLKIQPSEPRDSAVYFCASGPTTDTQYFGPGTRLTVL.

A few counts support this clonotype. This rearrangement joins TRBV6-8 to TRBJ1-2; no clear D. The CDR3 runs to 10 residues. Trimming pared 3 bases from V and 6 bases from J, leaving 2 bases between. Germline assignment: CDR1 MNHGY and CDR2 SAAAGT. In DNA, the CDR3 is TGTGCCAGCAGTTATGATGGCTACACCTTC. It is translated as CASSYDGYTF.

This clonotype was counted only a few times. The V gene is TRBV7-3, the J gene TRBJ2-7; D possibly corresponds to TRBD2 (5 bases). Per the germline V gene, CDR1 is SGHTA and CDR2 is FQGTGA. With 0 bases removed from V and 6 bases from J, the gap between germline ends came to 9 bases. CDR3 length: 13 amino acids. CDR3 protein: CASSLTYAGEQYF. The CDR3 DNA reads TGTGCCAGCAGCTTAACCTATGCGGGCGAGCAGTACTTC.

This clonotype was recorded once. This chain joins TRBV20-1 and TRBJ2-7, with TRBD2 identical over 13 bases. The J call may not be correct, given that the DNA end is closer to TRBJ2-1. Looked up from germline, CDR1 is DFQATT and CDR2 is SNEGSKA (reference sequence). The CDR3 is 16 amino acids. The DNA of the CDR3 is TGCAGTGCCATGACTAGCGGGAGGAGTTGGCCCAATGAGCAGTTCTTC. It translates to CSAMTSGRSWPNEQFF.